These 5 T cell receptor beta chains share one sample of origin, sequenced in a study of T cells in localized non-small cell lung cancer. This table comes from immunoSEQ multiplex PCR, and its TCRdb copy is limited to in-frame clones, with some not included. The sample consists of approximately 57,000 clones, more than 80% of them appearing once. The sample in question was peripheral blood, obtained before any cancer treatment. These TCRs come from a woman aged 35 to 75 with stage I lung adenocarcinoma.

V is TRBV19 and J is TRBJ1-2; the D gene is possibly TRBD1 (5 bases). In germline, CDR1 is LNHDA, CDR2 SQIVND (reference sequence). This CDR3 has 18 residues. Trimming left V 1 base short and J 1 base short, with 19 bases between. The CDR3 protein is CASSIVRDPRLFNYGYTF. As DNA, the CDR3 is TGTGCCAGTAGTATAGTAAGGGACCCTAGACTTTTTAACTATGGCTACACCTTC.

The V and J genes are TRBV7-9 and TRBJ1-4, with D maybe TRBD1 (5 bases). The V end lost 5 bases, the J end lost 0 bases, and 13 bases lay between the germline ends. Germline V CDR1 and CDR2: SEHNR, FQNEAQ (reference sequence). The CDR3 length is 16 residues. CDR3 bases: TGTGCCAGCAGCCCTGGGACGGGTGCAACTAATGAAAAACTGTTTTTT. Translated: CASSPGTGATNEKLFF.

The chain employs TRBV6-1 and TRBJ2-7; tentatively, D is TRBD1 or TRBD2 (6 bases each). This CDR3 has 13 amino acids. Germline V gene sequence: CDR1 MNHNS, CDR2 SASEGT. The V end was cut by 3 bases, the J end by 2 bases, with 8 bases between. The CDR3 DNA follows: TGTGCCAGCAGTGATGGGGGGCCCTACGAGCAGTACTTC. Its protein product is CASSDGGPYEQYF.

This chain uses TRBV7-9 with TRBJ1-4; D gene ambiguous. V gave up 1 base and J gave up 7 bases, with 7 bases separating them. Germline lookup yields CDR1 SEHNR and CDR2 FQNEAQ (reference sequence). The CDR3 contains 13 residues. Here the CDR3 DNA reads TGTGCCAGCAGCTTAGTTGTTAGTGAAAAACTGTTTTTT. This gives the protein CASSLVVSEKLFF.

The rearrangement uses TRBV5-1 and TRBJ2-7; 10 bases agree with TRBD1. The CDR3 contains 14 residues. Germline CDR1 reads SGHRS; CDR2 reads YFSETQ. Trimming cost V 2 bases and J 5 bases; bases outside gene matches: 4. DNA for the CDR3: TGCGCCAGCAGCTTAACGGGACAGGGGAACGAGCAGTACTTC. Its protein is CASSLTGQGNEQYF.